This T cell receptor beta chain was sequenced during a study of blood T cell repertoires in COVID-19. This CDR3 contains 15 residues. Unmatched junction bases numbered 3, after V lost 4 bases and J lost 3 bases. Germline assignment: CDR1 SGHRS and CDR2 YFSETQ. Repertoires were generated with immunoSEQ multiplex PCR, while TCRdb's copy carries only in-frame clones and drops some. The sample lists about 220,000 clones, around 83% occurring once. The clonotype comes from a woman aged 80 or over with COVID-19, enrolled during active disease. This rearrangement joins TRBV5-1 to TRBJ2-3; TRBD2 matches at 12 bases. The material sequenced was peripheral blood. For the CDR3, the DNA is TGCGCCAGCAGCCCCGGGACTAGCGGGACAGATACGCAGTATTTT. Translated, it gives CASSPGTSGTDTQYF.